One sample yielded the 17 T cell receptor beta chains listed below, sequenced in a study of CD8 T cells in Susac syndrome. Reverse transcription of roughly 0.5 to 1 ug RNA was carried out with random hexamers. MiXCR, applied by TCRdb to the immunoSEQ multiplex PCR reads, yields one record per CDR3 protein. The table includes some 200,000 distinct CDR3 sequences, 75% to 95% detected once. The sample was CD4+ T cells from PBMCs. These receptors came from a human donor with Susac syndrome.

The chain uses TRBV29-1 and TRBJ1-4; D ambiguous. The CDR3 sequence is 12 residues long. Trimming left V 7 bases short and J 8 bases short, with 14 bases between. CDR1 and CDR2 from the germline V gene are SQVTM and ANQGSEA. CDR3 protein: CSARAESEKLFF. The DNA for the CDR3 is TGCAGCGCTCGTGCCGAAAGCGAAAAACTGTTTTTT.

This chain links TRBV18 with TRBJ1-1, with TRBD1 as a possible D gene (5 bases). Trimming shortened V by 6 bases and J by 3 bases, and 20 bases separated the two germline ends. The germline V gene has CDR1 KGHSH and CDR2 LQKENI. The CDR3 loop spans 16 amino acids. The CDR3 region has the DNA TGTGCCAGCTCGAGCCGGGCCGGGACCTTGGACACTGAAGCTTTCTTT. Encoded protein: CASSSRAGTLDTEAFF.

The rearrangement joins TRBV18 to TRBJ1-1, with TRBD1 identical over 9 bases. Germline V gene lookup returns CDR1 KGHSH and CDR2 LQKENI. Trimming cost V 0 bases and J 7 bases; bases outside gene matches: 6. This CDR3 has 15 residues. For the CDR3, the DNA is TGTGCCAGCTCACCACCGGTGGGACAGGGCAGTGAAGCTTTCTTT. This gives the protein CASSPPVGQGSEAFF.

This clonotype was found a few times. The rearrangement links TRBV7-2 to TRBJ2-7, with TRBD1 identical over 8 bases. There are 12 residues in the CDR3. The germline CDR1 and CDR2 sequences are SGHTA and FQGNSA. Trimming at V came to 8 bases and at J to 3 bases, leaving 3 bases not matched to a gene. The CDR3 DNA is TGTGCCAGCCGGACAGGGCTCTACGAGCAGTACTTC. It translates to CASRTGLYEQYF.

The J gene is TRBJ1-1, the V gene TRBV29-1; D call uncertain. This CDR3 comprises 12 residues. Deletions cut 1 base from V and 1 base from J, with 4 bases between. Germline V CDR1 and CDR2: SQVTM, ANQGSEA. CDR3 loop: CSVEVGNTEAFF. CDR3 nucleotides: TGCAGCGTTGAAGTGGGGAACACTGAAGCTTTCTTT.

This clonotype is a singleton in its sample. V usage is TRBV6-5 and J usage is TRBJ2-5; 7 bases line up with TRBD1. Per germline, CDR1 MNHEY and CDR2 SVGAGI. Trimming cost V 0 bases and J 2 bases; bases outside gene matches: 3. The length of the CDR3 is 15 residues. In nucleotides, the CDR3 is TGTGCCAGCAGTTACTCTGGACAGGTACAAGAGACCCAGTACTTC. Translated, it gives CASSYSGQVQETQYF.

CDR3 nucleotide sequence: TGTGCCAGTAGTATCTTGCTCCCGGGACAGGGGAACTACGAGCAGTACTTC. As protein: CASSILLPGQGNYEQYF. The V and J genes are TRBV19 and TRBJ2-7; 10 bases are a match to TRBD1. Germline loops: CDR1 LNHDA, CDR2 SQIVND (reference sequence). This CDR3 is 17 amino acids long. V was clipped by 3 bases and J by 3 bases; unmatched bases: 11.

The chain is built from TRBV20-1 and TRBJ2-1; D might be TRBD1 or TRBD2, each matching 6 bases. V dropped 3 bases and J dropped 7 bases, with 25 bases sitting between them. This CDR3 is built from 17 residues. Per the germline V gene, CDR1 is DFQATT and CDR2 is SNEGSKA (reference sequence). The CDR3 DNA is TGCAGTGCTAGCGCAGAATACGCGGGACAACCAGAAAATGAGCAGTTCTTC. It translates to CSASAEYAGQPENEQFF.

The chain is built from TRBV2 and TRBJ1-1; D remains unclear. The CDR3 is 13 residues long. Trimming pared 7 bases from V and 2 bases from J, leaving 11 bases between. CDR1 is SNHLY, CDR2 FYNNEI, per germline. In DNA form, the CDR3 reads TGTGCCAGCAAGGTAGACGGAAACACTGAAGCTTTCTTT. Encoded protein: CASKVDGNTEAFF.

The genes are TRBV30 and TRBJ1-1; D perhaps matches TRBD1 (6 bases). Trimming took off 4 bases at V and 4 bases at J, with 16 bases between the two ends. Germline lookup yields CDR1 GTSNPN and CDR2 SVGIG (reference sequence). This CDR3 contains 14 residues. The CDR3 nucleotides are TGTGCCTGGACCGGTGGGAAGGGGGGCACTGAAGCTTTCTTT. Its protein is CAWTGGKGGTEAFF.

The chain joins TRBV9 to TRBJ2-6; unclear D gene. The CDR3 consists of 15 residues. CDR1 is SGDLS and CDR2 is YYNGEE in the germline V gene. The V gene lost 0 bases and the J gene lost 0 bases, with 4 bases spanning the gap. In DNA form, the CDR3 reads TGTGCCAGCAGCGTAGAGTACTCTGGGGCCAACGTCCTGACTTTC. As protein: CASSVEYSGANVLTF.

The chain has TRBV24-1 and TRBJ2-2; 8 positions agree with TRBD1. After removal of 6 bases from V and 3 bases from J, the junction contained 5 bases not matched to a gene. The CDR3 runs 15 residues. CDR1 is KGHDR and CDR2 is SFDVKD in the germline V gene. The CDR3 sequence is CATSPNRGDTGELFF. CDR3 coding DNA: TGTGCCACCAGTCCTAACAGGGGGGACACCGGGGAGCTGTTTTTT.

The CDR3 DNA follows: TGCGCCAGCAGCCCCCAGGGACTGGGGACTAATGAAAAACTGTTTTTT. Protein sequence: CASSPQGLGTNEKLFF. J is TRBJ1-4 and V is TRBV5-1; perhaps TRBD1 as D (5 bases). The CDR3 consists of 16 residues. V was cut by 4 bases and J by 2 bases, with 15 bases left in between. The germline gives CDR1 SGHRS, CDR2 YFSETQ.

This clonotype was picked up many times. Sequence at one end of the junction differs from germline and may be a read error. The genes are TRBV5-1 and TRBJ2-3; D call uncertain. The CDR3 loop spans 12 amino acids. The germline V gene has CDR1 SGHRS and CDR2 YFSETQ. The CDR3 loop is CASSLSTDTQYF. In DNA form, the CDR3 reads TGTGCCAGCAGCTTGAGCACAGATACGCAGTATTTT.

The V call is TRBV29-1, the J call TRBJ1-1; D is undetermined. This CDR3 spans 13 amino acids. With 3 bases removed from V and 0 bases from J, the gap between germline ends came to 8 bases. The germline V gene has CDR1 SQVTM and CDR2 ANQGSEA. DNA for the CDR3: TGCAGCGTTGACCCCTTCATGAACACTGAAGCTTTCTTT. Protein: CSVDPFMNTEAFF.

The rearrangement joins TRBV5-4 to TRBJ2-3, with 8 bases lining up with TRBD2. The germline V gene encodes CDR1 SGHNT and CDR2 YYREEE (reference sequence). Trimming at V came to 1 base and at J to 9 bases, leaving 10 bases not matched to a gene. The CDR3 length is 15 residues. The CDR3 spells CASSLKSGGSWTQYF. The CDR3 DNA reads TGTGCCAGCAGCTTGAAGAGCGGGGGCTCGTGGACGCAGTATTTT. The full variable domain, completed using reference TRBV5-4 and TRBJ2-3, is ETGVTQSPTHLIKTRGQQVTLRCSSQSGHNTVSWYQQALGQGPQFIFQYYREEENGRGNFPPRFSGLQFPNYSSELNVNALELDDSALYLCASSLKSGGSWTQYFGPGTRLTVL.

V is TRBV19 and J is TRBJ1-5, with no clear D. V shed 1 base and J shed 7 bases, with 11 bases lying between them. In germline, CDR1 is LNHDA, CDR2 SQIVND (reference sequence). This CDR3 has 14 residues. The CDR3, as DNA: TGTGCCAGTAGTATAGTCGGGTTAGAACAGCCCCAGCATTTT. It translates to CASSIVGLEQPQHF.